The T cell receptor beta chain under discussion was sequenced for a study of blood T cells in healthy people across ages. About the study: Capture via template switching afforded approximately one barcoded beta molecule per two T cells. Overall study results and limits: Considered underestimates were the diversity estimates obtained from one million T cells.

Primers used in a second PCR of about 6 to 11 cycles were a sample-barcoded 5' primer and a J-beta primer mix. Every cDNA molecule carried a tag from a template-switch adaptor bearing 12 random nucleotides. In TCRdb, the 5' RACE reads were re-called with MiXCR into one record per CDR3 protein. Of hundreds of thousands of distinct CDR3 sequences listed, 45% to 50% are singletons. Points on this clonotype: Its specificity is unknown.

V shed 3 bases, J shed 4 bases, and the junction held 10 bases outside the gene matches. The CDR3 is made up of 16 amino acids. Germline V lookup: CDR1 MNHEY, CDR2 SVGEGT. The sequence was obtained from a woman aged 60-75 years in good health. This chain joins TRBV6-2 or TRBV6-3 and TRBJ1-2, with 8 bases identical to TRBD1. Material for sequencing was blood. DNA of the CDR3: TGTGCCAGCAGTTATAGTCGTACAGGGGGAACCTATGGCTACACCTTC. It specifies CASSYSRTGGTYGYTF.